Reported below is one TCR beta chain. Its antigen is still unknown. CD45RO-negative CD8 cells positively selected for CCR7 made up the naive population, which excluded terminally differentiated effector memory CD45RA+ cells. This record comes from a study of shared clonotypes between healthy human individuals. The study's findings and limits: When compared with the clonotypes that were shared by all four sorted-subset donors, the non-shared clonotypes turned out to have lower generation probabilities.

Replicate PCRs for sorted subsets used approximately 190 ng DNA; this equaled 30,000 to 35,000 T cell genomes. Generated by immunoSEQ multiplex PCR, the TCRdb table keeps only in-frame clones and is missing some. The sample comprises under 2,000,000 clones, approximately 95% of which are singletons, and roughly 1.2% rests with the top ten. This CDR3 comprises 15 residues. The germline CDR1 and CDR2 sequences are SGHRS and YFSETQ. V was cut by 4 bases and J by 6 bases, with 17 bases left in between. The sequence came from a man between 18 and 35 years old in good health. J is TRBJ2-1 and V is TRBV5-1; TRBD2 might be the D (6 bases). Sequenced: naive CD8+ T cells sorted from blood. The chain's CDR3 is CASSPPGLYPNEQFF. The DNA for the CDR3 is TGCGCCAGCAGCCCCCCGGGACTCTACCCCAATGAGCAGTTCTTC.